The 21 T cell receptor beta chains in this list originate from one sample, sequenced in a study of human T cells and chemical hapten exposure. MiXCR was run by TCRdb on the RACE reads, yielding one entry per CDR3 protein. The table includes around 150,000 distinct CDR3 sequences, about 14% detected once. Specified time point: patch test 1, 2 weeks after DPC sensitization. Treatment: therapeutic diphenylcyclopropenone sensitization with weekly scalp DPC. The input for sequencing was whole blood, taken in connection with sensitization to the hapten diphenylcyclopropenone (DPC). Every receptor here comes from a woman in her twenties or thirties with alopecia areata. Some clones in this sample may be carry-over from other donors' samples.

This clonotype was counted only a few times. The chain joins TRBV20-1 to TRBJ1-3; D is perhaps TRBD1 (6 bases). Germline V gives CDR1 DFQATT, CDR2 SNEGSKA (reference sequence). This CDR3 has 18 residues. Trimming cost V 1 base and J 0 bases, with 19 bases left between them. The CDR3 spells CSARAPGGGLYSGNTIYF. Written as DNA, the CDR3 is TGCAGTGCTAGAGCCCCGGGAGGGGGTCTTTACTCTGGAAACACCATATATTTT.

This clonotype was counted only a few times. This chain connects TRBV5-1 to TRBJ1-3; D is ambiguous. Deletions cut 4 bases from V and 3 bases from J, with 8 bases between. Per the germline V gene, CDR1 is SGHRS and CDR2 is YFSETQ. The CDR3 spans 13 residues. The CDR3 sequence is CASSLILGNTIYF. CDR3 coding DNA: TGCGCCAGCAGCCTAATACTTGGAAACACCATATATTTT.

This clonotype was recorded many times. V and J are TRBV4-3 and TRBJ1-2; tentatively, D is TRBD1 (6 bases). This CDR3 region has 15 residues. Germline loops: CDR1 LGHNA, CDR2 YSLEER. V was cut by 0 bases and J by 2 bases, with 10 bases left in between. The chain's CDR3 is CASSQDWGPNYGYTF. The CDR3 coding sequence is TGCGCCAGCAGCCAAGATTGGGGGCCCAACTATGGCTACACCTTC.

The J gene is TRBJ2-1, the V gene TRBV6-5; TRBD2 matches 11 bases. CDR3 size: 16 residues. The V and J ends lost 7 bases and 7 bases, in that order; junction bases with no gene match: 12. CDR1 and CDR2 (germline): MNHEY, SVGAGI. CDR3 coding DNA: TGTGCCAGCACCGGAGTAGCTAGCGGGGGGTGGAATGAGCAGTTCTTC. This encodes CASTGVASGGWNEQFF.

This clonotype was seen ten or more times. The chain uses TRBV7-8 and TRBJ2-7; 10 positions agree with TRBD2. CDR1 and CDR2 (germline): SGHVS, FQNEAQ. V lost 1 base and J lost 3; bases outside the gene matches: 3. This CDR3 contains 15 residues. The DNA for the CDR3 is TGTGCCAGCAGCTTAGGGGCTAGCGGGGGCTACGAGCAGTACTTC. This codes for CASSLGASGGYEQYF.

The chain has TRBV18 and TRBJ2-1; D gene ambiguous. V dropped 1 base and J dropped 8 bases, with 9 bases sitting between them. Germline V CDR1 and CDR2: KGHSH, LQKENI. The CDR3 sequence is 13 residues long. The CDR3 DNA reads TGTGCCAGCTCACCACTAGTCGGCCATGAGCAGTTCTTC. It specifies CASSPLVGHEQFF.

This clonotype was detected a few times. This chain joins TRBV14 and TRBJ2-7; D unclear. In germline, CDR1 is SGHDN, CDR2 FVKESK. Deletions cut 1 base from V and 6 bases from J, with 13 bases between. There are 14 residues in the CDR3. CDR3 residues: CASSQVFQSGEQYF. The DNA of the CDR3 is TGTGCCAGCAGCCAAGTTTTCCAATCGGGCGAGCAGTACTTC. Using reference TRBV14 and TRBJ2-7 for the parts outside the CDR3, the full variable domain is EAGVTQFPSHSVIEKGQTVTLRCDPISGHDNLYWYRRVMGKEIKFLLHFVKESKQDESGMPNNRFLAERTGGTYSTLKVQPAELEDSGVYFCASSQVFQSGEQYFGPGTRLTVT.

The CDR3 DNA reads TGTGCCAGCAGCGGCCGGGACAGGGGGTTCGAGACCCAGTACTTC. Its protein is CASSGRDRGFETQYF. The chain recombines TRBV7-6 with TRBJ2-5, with TRBD1 matching over 11 bases. Trimming cost V 5 bases and J 5 bases; bases outside gene matches: 7. The CDR3 runs to 15 residues. Germline-derived CDR1 and CDR2 are SGHVS and FNYEAQ.

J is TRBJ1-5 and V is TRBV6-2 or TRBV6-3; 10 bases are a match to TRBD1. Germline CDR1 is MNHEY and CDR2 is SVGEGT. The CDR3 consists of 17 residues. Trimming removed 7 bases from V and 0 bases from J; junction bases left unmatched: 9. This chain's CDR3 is CASTPGQGFGSNQPQHF. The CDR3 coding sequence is TGTGCCAGCACTCCGGGACAGGGGTTTGGTAGCAATCAGCCCCAGCATTTT.

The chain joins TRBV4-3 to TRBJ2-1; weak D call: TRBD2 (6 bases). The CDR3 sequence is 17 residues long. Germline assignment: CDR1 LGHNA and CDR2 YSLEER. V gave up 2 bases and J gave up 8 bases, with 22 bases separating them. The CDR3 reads CASSQLASATQGDEQFF. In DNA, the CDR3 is TGCGCCAGCAGCCAATTGGCTAGCGCTACCCAGGGCGATGAGCAGTTCTTC.

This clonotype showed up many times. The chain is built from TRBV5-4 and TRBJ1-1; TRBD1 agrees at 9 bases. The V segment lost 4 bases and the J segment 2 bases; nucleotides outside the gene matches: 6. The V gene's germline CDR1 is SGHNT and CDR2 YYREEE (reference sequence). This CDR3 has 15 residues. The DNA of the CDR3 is TGTGCCAGCAGCAGAACAGGGGGCGGAAACACTGAAGCTTTCTTT. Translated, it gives CASSRTGGGNTEAFF.

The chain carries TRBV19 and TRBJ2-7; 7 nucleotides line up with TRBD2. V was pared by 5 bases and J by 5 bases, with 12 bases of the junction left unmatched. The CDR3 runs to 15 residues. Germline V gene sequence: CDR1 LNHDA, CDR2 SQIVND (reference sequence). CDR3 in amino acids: CASSPLGGGFDEQYF. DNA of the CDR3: TGTGCCAGTAGTCCCCTGGGCGGGGGATTTGACGAGCAGTACTTC. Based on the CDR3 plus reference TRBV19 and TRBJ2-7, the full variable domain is DGGITQSPKYLFRKEGQNVTLSCEQNLNHDAMYWYRQDPGQGLRLIYYSQIVNDFQKGDIAEGYSVSREKKESFPLTVTSAQKNPTAFYLCASSPLGGGFDEQYFGPGTRLTVT.

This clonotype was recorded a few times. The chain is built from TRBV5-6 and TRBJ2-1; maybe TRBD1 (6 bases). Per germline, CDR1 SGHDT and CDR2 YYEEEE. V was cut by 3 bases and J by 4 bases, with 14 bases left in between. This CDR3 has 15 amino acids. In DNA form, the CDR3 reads TGTGCCAGCAGCTGGGACACCCTTCCTTACAATGAGCAGTTCTTC. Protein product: CASSWDTLPYNEQFF.

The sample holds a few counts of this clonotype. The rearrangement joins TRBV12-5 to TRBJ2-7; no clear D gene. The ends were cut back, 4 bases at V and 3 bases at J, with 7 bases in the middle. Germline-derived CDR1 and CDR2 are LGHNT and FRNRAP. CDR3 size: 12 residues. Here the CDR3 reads CASGSFSYEQYF. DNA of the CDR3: TGTGCTAGTGGTTCATTTAGCTACGAGCAGTACTTC. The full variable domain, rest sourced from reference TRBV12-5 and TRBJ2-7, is DARVTQTPRHKVTEMGQEVTMRCQPILGHNTVFWYRQTMMQGLELLAYFRNRAPLDDSGMPKDRFSAEMPDATLATLKIQPSEPRDSAVYFCASGSFSYEQYFGPGTRLTVT.

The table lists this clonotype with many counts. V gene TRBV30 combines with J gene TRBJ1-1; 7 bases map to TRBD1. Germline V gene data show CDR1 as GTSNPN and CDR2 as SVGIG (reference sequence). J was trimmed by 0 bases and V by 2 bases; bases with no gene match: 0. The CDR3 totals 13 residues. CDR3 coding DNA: TGTGCCTGGAGTACAGGGGTGAACACTGAAGCTTTCTTT. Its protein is CAWSTGVNTEAFF.

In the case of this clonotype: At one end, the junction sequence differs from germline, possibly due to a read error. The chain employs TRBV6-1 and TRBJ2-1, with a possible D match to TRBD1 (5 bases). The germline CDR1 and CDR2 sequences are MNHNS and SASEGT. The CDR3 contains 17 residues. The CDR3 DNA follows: TGTGTCAGCAGTGAACAGGTTGGGGCGCGCTTCTACAATGAGCAGTTCTTC. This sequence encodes CVSSEQVGARFYNEQFF.

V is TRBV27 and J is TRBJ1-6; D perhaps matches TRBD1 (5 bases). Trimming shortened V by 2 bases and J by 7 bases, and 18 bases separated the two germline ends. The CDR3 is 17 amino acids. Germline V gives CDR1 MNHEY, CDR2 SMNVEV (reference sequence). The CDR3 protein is CASSLGAARALNSPLHF. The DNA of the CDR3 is TGTGCCAGCAGTTTAGGGGCCGCCAGGGCTCTAAATTCACCCCTCCACTTT.

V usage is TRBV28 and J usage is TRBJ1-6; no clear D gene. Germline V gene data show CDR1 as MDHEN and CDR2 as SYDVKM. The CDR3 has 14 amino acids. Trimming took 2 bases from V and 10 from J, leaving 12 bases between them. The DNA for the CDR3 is TGTGCCAGCAGTTTAACCCGGTTTGGCTCACCCCTCCACTTT. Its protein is CASSLTRFGSPLHF.

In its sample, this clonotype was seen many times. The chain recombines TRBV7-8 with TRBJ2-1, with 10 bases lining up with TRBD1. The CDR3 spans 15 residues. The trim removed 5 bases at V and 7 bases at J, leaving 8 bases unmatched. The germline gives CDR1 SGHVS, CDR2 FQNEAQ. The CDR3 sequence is CASSGGDRGGNEQFF. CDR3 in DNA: TGTGCCAGCAGCGGCGGGGACAGGGGAGGGAATGAGCAGTTCTTC. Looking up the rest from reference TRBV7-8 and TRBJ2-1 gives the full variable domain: GAGVSQSPRYKVAKRGQDVALRCDPISGHVSLFWYQQALGQGPEFLTYFQNEAQLDKSGLPSDRFFAERPEGSVSTLKIQRTQQEDSAVYLCASSGGDRGGNEQFFGPGTRLTVL.

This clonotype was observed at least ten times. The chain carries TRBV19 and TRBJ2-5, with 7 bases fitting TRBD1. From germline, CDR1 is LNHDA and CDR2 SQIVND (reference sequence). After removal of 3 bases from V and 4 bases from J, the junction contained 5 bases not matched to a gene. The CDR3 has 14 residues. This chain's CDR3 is CASSIRGSGETQYF. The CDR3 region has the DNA TGTGCCAGTAGTATCAGGGGGTCGGGAGAGACCCAGTACTTC. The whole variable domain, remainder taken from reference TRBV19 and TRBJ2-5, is DGGITQSPKYLFRKEGQNVTLSCEQNLNHDAMYWYRQDPGQGLRLIYYSQIVNDFQKGDIAEGYSVSREKKESFPLTVTSAQKNPTAFYLCASSIRGSGETQYFGPGTRLLVL.

Here the CDR3 DNA reads TGTGCCAGCAGTCCCATCGACAAGTATAATTCACCCCTCCACTTT. The encoded protein is CASSPIDKYNSPLHF. The V call is TRBV28, the J call TRBJ1-6; D unclear. Trimming left V 5 bases short and J 4 bases short, with 12 bases between. The V gene's germline CDR1 is MDHEN and CDR2 SYDVKM. CDR3 length equals 15 residues.